Each of the 20 T cell receptor beta chains below was sequenced from the same sample in a study of T cell clonotyping in hematopoietic cell transplantation. Assay: immunoSEQ multiplex PCR; the TCRdb copy retains only in-frame clones and omits some. The table lists 25,000 to 35,000 clones, roughly 70% of them singletons. Time point denoted: recipient sample about 28 days before transplant, after cytoreduction. The sequences come from peripheral blood mononuclear cells, collected before stem cell transplant. All receptors derive from a man aged 45 to 65 with myelodysplastic syndrome. Some clones in this sample may be carry-over from other donors' samples.

The chain is built from TRBV19 and TRBJ2-2, with D possibly TRBD1 on 6 matching bases. V dropped 6 bases and J dropped 2 bases, with 16 bases sitting between them. The length of the CDR3 is 16 residues. Germline CDR1 is LNHDA and CDR2 is SQIVND (reference sequence). The CDR3 DNA reads as TGTGCCAGTAGCCATTCAGGGACACTCAACACCGGGGAGCTGTTTTTT. It codes for CASSHSGTLNTGELFF.

The chain's CDR3 is CASSDIGGGNQPQHF. CDR3 nucleotides: TGTGCCAGCAGTGACATCGGGGGTGGCAATCAGCCCCAGCATTTT. This rearrangement joins TRBV6-1 to TRBJ1-5; D is possibly TRBD1 (5 bases). Germline loops: CDR1 MNHNS, CDR2 SASEGT. The CDR3 contains 15 residues. V shed 3 bases and J shed 2 bases, with 11 bases lying between them.

This chain uses TRBV2 with TRBJ2-7, with TRBD2 matching 15 bases. The junction had 6 bases not matched to a gene; V was cut back by 8 bases and J by 4 bases. The CDR3 runs to 15 residues. The germline CDR1 and CDR2 sequences are SNHLY and FYNNEI. The CDR3 DNA reads as TGTGCCAGCCTCGGGACTAGCGGGAGGAGGTACGAGCAGTACTTC. Protein sequence: CASLGTSGRRYEQYF.

J is TRBJ2-7 and V is TRBV30; weak D call: TRBD2 (6 bases). The CDR3 is made up of 15 amino acids. The V end was cut by 0 bases, the J end by 1 base, with 13 bases between. Germline V gene lookup returns CDR1 GTSNPN and CDR2 SVGIG (reference sequence). CDR3 sequence (DNA): TGTGCCTGGAGTGTACTAGCCACCGAGTCCTACGAGCAGTACTTC. It yields the protein CAWSVLATESYEQYF.

This clone was seen more than once but under ten times. The chain uses TRBV30 and TRBJ1-5, with 7 nucleotides matching TRBD1. The V gene's germline CDR1 is GTSNPN and CDR2 SVGIG (reference sequence). Trimming removed 3 bases from V and 4 bases from J; junction bases left unmatched: 9. The CDR3 extends over 15 amino acids. The CDR3 is CAWSSGQTYNQPQHF. Written as DNA, the CDR3 is TGTGCCTGGAGCTCGGGACAGACTTATAATCAGCCCCAGCATTTT. The full variable domain, in which reference TRBV30 and TRBJ1-5 provide the parts outside the CDR3, is SQTIHQWPATLVQPVGSPLSLECTVEGTSNPNLYWYRQAAGRGLQLLFYSVGIGQISSEVPQNLSASRPQDRQFILSSKKLLLSDSGFYLCAWSSGQTYNQPQHFGDGTRLSIL.

This chain uses TRBV29-1 with TRBJ2-2, with a possible D match to TRBD1 (7 bases). Germline CDR1 reads SQVTM; CDR2 reads ANQGSEA. The CDR3 loop spans 16 amino acids. Trimming shortened V by 4 bases and J by 4 bases, and 19 bases separated the two germline ends. The CDR3: CSVGRGRDSGTGELFF. CDR3 nucleotides: TGCAGCGTTGGGAGGGGTCGGGACAGTGGCACCGGGGAGCTGTTTTTT.

This chain connects TRBV28 to TRBJ2-1, with unresolved D. Germline values: CDR1 MDHEN, CDR2 SYDVKM. The CDR3 covers 15 residues. V shed 4 bases and J shed 7 bases, with 17 bases lying between them. CDR3 sequence: CASSSWGRLVNEQFF. As DNA, the CDR3 is TGTGCCAGCAGTTCTTGGGGAAGGTTGGTTAATGAGCAGTTCTTC.

This chain links TRBV30 with TRBJ1-1; D ambiguous. Germline assignment: CDR1 GTSNPN and CDR2 SVGIG (reference sequence). Trimming took off 0 bases at V and 11 bases at J, with 10 bases between the two ends. The CDR3 is 11 amino acids. CDR3 in amino acids: CAWSVLATAFF. DNA of the CDR3: TGTGCCTGGAGTGTACTAGCCACCGCTTTCTTT.

The chain recombines TRBV20-1 with TRBJ2-4; no definite D call. Germline-derived CDR1 and CDR2 are DFQATT and SNEGSKA (reference sequence). V lost 6 bases to trimming and J lost 8 bases, with 11 bases between them. The CDR3 runs 11 residues. CDR3 loop: CSAFQLYIQYF. The CDR3 nucleotides are TGCAGTGCCTTCCAATTGTACATTCAGTACTTC.

A note on this clone: In the same sample, other DNA sequences code for this CDR3. The CDR3 spells CASSFNSYEQYF. In nucleotides, the CDR3 is TGTGCCAGCAGTTTCAACTCCTACGAGCAGTACTTC. V usage is TRBV5-6 and J usage is TRBJ2-7; D ambiguous. V was trimmed by 5 bases and J by 0 bases, leaving 6 bases between them. The CDR3 runs 12 residues. Germline CDR1 is SGHDT and CDR2 is YYEEEE.

V and J are TRBV30 and TRBJ2-5; 8 bases line up with TRBD2. Germline loops: CDR1 GTSNPN, CDR2 SVGIG (reference sequence). Trimming took 1 base from V and 0 from J; bases not matched to a gene: 4. CDR3 length: 15 residues. In nucleotides, the CDR3 is TGTGCCTGGAGTGGTACGGGGGGGTACCAAGAGACCCAGTACTTC. Translating gives CAWSGTGGYQETQYF.

The chain joins TRBV6-5 to TRBJ1-2, with D tentatively TRBD1 (6 bases). This CDR3 is 13 amino acids long. V lost 2 bases and J 4 bases, leaving 8 bases between the germline ends. The germline V gene encodes CDR1 MNHEY and CDR2 SVGAGI. This chain's CDR3 is CASSYGQSYGYTF. CDR3 sequence (DNA): TGTGCCAGCAGTTACGGACAGAGCTATGGCTACACCTTC.

The J gene is TRBJ2-7, the V gene TRBV4-3; D remains ambiguous. Germline V lookup: CDR1 LGHNA, CDR2 YSLEER. V lost 7 bases and J 5 bases, leaving 18 bases between the germline ends. The CDR3 contains 14 residues. The CDR3, as DNA: TGCGCCAGCATAACAATCCAGAGTAGGAACGAGCAGTACTTC. Protein product: CASITIQSRNEQYF.

V usage is TRBV6-5 and J usage is TRBJ2-7; 9 bases match TRBD1. V lost 7 bases, J lost 3 bases, and 7 bases stayed unmatched. CDR1 is MNHEY, CDR2 SVGAGI, per germline. This CDR3 comprises 14 residues. CDR3 sequence reads: CASTPDRGFYEQYF. In DNA form, the CDR3 reads TGTGCCAGCACCCCGGACAGGGGATTCTACGAGCAGTACTTC.

The rearrangement uses TRBV25-1 and TRBJ1-5, with TRBD1 as a possible D gene (5 bases). Trimming removed 4 bases at V and 5 bases at J, with 12 bases between. Germline assignment: CDR1 MGHDK and CDR2 SYGVNS. This CDR3 spans 14 amino acids. The CDR3 coding sequence is TGTGCCAGCAGTGGGACACGGACGGATCAGCCCCAGCATTTT. It is translated as CASSGTRTDQPQHF.

This sequence joins TRBV9 and TRBJ1-2; D gene ambiguous. Germline assignment: CDR1 SGDLS and CDR2 YYNGEE. This CDR3 has 14 amino acids. Trimming shortened V by 5 bases and J by 6 bases, and 17 bases separated the two germline ends. The CDR3 coding sequence is TGTGCCAGCAGTTTCTCCGGGCCCACCGATGGCTACACCTTC. It translates to CASSFSGPTDGYTF.

The gene calls are TRBV5-1 and TRBJ1-2, with TRBD1 identical over 7 bases. V gave up 5 bases and J gave up 5 bases; unmatched junction bases: 12. Germline CDR1 SGHRS, CDR2 YFSETQ. The CDR3 consists of 15 residues. CDR3 protein: CASRLSRTGVYGYTF. CDR3 nucleotide sequence: TGCGCCAGCAGACTCAGTAGGACAGGCGTTTATGGCTACACCTTC.

The chain carries TRBV7-6 and TRBJ2-2; no reliable D call. Germline loops: CDR1 SGHVS, CDR2 FNYEAQ. V was cut by 3 bases and J by 6 bases, with 8 bases left in between. The CDR3 has 13 amino acids. The CDR3 DNA follows: TGTGCCAGCAGCTTGGGTGTCCCCGGGGAGCTGTTTTTT. Translating it yields CASSLGVPGELFF.

The chain links TRBV9 to TRBJ2-1; 7 nucleotides agree with TRBD1. V shed 2 bases and J 1 base; nucleotides not matched to a gene: 3. CDR1 is SGDLS, CDR2 YYNGEE, per germline. CDR3 length: 15 residues. CDR3 bases: TGTGCCAGCAGCGTCGGGACAGTTTCCTACAATGAGCAGTTCTTC. Translated, it gives CASSVGTVSYNEQFF.

The chain has TRBV7-8 and TRBJ1-2; D is perhaps TRBD1 (5 bases). V was clipped by 5 bases and J by 4 bases, with 17 bases between them. Germline-derived CDR1 and CDR2 are SGHVS and FQNEAQ. The length of the CDR3 is 15 residues. For the CDR3, the DNA is TGTGCCAGCAGCCCCAGGGTCAATGGTGGCTATGGCTACACCTTC. This translates into CASSPRVNGGYGYTF.